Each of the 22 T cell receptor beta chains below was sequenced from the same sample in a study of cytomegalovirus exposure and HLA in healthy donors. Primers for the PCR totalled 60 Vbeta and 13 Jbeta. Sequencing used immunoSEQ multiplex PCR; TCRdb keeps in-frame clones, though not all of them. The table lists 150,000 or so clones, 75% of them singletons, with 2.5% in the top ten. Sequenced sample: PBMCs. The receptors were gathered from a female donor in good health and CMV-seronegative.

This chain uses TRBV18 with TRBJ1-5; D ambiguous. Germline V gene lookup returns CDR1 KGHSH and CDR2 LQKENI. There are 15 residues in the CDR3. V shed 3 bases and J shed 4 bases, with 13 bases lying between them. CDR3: CASSPSNKENQPQHF. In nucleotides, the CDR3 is TGTGCCAGCTCACCCAGTAACAAAGAAAATCAGCCCCAGCATTTT. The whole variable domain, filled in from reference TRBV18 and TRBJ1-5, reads NAGVMQNPRHLVRRRGQEARLRCSPMKGHSHVYWYRQLPEEGLKFMVYLQKENIIDESGMPKERFSAEFPKEGPSILRIQQVVRGDSAAYFCASSPSNKENQPQHFGDGTRLSIL.

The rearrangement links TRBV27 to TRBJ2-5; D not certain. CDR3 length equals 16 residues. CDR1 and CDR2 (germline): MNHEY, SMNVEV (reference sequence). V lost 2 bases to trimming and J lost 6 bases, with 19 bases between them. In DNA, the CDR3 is TGTGCCAGCAGTTTAGATTGGCGGTCCCTCCAGAAGACCCAGTACTTC. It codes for CASSLDWRSLQKTQYF.

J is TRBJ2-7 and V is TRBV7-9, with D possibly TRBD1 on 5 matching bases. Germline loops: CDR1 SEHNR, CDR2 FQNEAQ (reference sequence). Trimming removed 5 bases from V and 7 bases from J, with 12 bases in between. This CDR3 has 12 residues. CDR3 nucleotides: TGTGCCAGCAGCCAAGGGGTCGGGGAGCAGTACTTC. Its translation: CASSQGVGEQYF.

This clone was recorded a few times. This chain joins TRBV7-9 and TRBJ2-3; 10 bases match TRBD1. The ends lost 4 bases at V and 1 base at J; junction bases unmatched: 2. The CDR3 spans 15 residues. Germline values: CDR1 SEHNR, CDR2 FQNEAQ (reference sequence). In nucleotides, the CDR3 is TGTGCCAGCAGCTGGACAGGGGGGGGCACAGATACGCAGTATTTT. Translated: CASSWTGGGTDTQYF.

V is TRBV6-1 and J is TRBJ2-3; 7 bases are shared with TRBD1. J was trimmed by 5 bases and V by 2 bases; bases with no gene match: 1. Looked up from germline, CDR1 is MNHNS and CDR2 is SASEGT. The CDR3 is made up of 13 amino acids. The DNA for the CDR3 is TGTGCCAGCAGTGAACGGGACAGAGATACGCAGTATTTT. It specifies CASSERDRDTQYF.

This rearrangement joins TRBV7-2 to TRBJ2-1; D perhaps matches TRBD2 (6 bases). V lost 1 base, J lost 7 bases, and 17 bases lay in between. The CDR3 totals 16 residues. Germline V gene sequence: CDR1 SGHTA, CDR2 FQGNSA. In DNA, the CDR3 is TGTGCCAGCAGCTTAGATCGGTGGGCCGGGGGAAATGAGCAGTTCTTC. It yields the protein CASSLDRWAGGNEQFF.

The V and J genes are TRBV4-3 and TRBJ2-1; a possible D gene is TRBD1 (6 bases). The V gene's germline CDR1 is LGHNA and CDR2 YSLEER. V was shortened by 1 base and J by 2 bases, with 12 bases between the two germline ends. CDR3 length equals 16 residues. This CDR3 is CASSQVSRGAYNEQFF. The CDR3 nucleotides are TGCGCCAGCAGCCAAGTGTCCAGGGGTGCCTACAATGAGCAGTTCTTC.

CDR3 DNA sequence: TGTGCCAGCAGTCCAGGGTTGGGCAATGAGCAGTTCTTC. It encodes CASSPGLGNEQFF. The rearrangement links TRBV28 to TRBJ2-1; TRBD1 might be the D (5 bases). The CDR3 runs to 13 residues. Trimming took 5 bases from V and 6 from J, leaving 11 bases between them. CDR1 MDHEN and CDR2 SYDVKM come from the germline V gene.

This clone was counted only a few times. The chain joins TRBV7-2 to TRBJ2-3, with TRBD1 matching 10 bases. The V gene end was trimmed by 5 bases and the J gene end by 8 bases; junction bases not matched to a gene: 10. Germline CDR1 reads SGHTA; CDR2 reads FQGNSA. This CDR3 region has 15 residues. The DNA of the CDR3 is TGTGCCAGCAGCCCAGGGGGGACAGGGGCCCGTACGCAGTATTTT. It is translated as CASSPGGTGARTQYF.

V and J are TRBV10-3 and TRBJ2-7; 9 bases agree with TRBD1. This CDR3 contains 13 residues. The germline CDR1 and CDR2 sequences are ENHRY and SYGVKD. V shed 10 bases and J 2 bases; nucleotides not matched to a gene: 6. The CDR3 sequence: CATLQGAAYEQYF. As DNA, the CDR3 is TGTGCCACACTACAGGGGGCAGCCTACGAGCAGTACTTC.

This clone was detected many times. CDR3 sequence (DNA): TGCGCCAGCAGCCAAGCCTACGGACAGGGTGATGAAAAACTGTTTTTT. Its translation is CASSQAYGQGDEKLFF. The V call is TRBV4-3, the J call TRBJ1-4; 8 bases agree with TRBD1. This CDR3 spans 16 amino acids. Germline V gene lookup returns CDR1 LGHNA and CDR2 YSLEER. V dropped 1 base and J dropped 6; count of bases not matched to a gene: 7.

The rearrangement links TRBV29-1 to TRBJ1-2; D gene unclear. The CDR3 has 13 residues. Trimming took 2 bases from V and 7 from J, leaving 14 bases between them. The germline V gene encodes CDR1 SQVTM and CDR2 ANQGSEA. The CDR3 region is CSVERPLAGGYTF. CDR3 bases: TGCAGCGTTGAAAGGCCGCTCGCGGGTGGCTACACCTTC. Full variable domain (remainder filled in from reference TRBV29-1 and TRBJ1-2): SAVISQKPSRDICQRGTSLTIQCQVDSQVTMMFWYRQQPGQSLTLIATANQGSEATYESGFVIDKFPISRPNLTFSTLTVSNMSPEDSSIYLCSVERPLAGGYTFGSGTRLTVV.

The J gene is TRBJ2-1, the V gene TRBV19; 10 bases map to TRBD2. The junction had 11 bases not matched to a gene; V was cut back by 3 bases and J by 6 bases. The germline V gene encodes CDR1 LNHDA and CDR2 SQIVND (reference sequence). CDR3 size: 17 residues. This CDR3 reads CASSIKHLAGESNEQFF. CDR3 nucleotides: TGTGCCAGTAGTATCAAGCACCTAGCGGGAGAGAGCAATGAGCAGTTCTTC.

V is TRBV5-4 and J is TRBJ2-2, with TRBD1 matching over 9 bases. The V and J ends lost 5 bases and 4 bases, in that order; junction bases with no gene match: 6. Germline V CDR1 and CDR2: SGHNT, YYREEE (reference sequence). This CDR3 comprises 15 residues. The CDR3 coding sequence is TGTGCCAGCAGGGAATTGACAGGGGGCACCGGGGAGCTGTTTTTT. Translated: CASRELTGGTGELFF.

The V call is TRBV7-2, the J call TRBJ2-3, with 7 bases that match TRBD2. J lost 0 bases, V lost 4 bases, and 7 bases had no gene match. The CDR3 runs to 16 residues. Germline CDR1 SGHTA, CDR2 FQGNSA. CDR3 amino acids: CASSSPGGLSTDTQYF. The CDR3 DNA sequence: TGTGCCAGCAGCTCCCCGGGGGGACTTAGCACAGATACGCAGTATTTT.

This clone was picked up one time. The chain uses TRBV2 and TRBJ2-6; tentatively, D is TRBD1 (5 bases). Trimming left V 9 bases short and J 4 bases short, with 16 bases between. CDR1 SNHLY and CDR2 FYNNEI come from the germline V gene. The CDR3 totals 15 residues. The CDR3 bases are TGTGCCAGTCGCCTTCAGGGTTCAGGGGCCAACGTCCTGACTTTC. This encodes CASRLQGSGANVLTF.

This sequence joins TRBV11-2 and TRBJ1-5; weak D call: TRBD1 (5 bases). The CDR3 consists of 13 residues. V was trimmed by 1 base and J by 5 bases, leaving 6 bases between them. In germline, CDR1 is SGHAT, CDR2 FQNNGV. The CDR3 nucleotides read TGTGCCAGCAGCTTAGGCAGGGATCAGCCCCAGCATTTT. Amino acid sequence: CASSLGRDQPQHF.

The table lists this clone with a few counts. The CDR3 loop reads CASSYEGNTEAFF. Written as DNA, the CDR3 is TGTGCCAGCAGTTACGAGGGGAACACTGAAGCTTTCTTT. The V call is TRBV6-5, the J call TRBJ1-1; D not resolved. This CDR3 has 13 amino acids. Trimming shortened V by 2 bases and J by 1 base, and 5 bases separated the two germline ends. The germline gives CDR1 MNHEY, CDR2 SVGAGI.

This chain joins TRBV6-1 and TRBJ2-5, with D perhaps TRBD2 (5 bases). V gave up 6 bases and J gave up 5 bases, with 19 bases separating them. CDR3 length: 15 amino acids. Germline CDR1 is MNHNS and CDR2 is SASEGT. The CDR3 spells CASRPDYLGSETQYF. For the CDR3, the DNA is TGTGCCAGCAGGCCAGACTACTTAGGTTCGGAGACCCAGTACTTC.

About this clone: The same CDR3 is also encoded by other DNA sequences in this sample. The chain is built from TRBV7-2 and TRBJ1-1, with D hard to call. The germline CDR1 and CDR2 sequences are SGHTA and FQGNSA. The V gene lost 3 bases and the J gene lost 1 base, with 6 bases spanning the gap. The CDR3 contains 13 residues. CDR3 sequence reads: CASSFGGNTEAFF. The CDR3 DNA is TGTGCCAGCAGCTTCGGAGGGAACACTGAAGCTTTCTTT.

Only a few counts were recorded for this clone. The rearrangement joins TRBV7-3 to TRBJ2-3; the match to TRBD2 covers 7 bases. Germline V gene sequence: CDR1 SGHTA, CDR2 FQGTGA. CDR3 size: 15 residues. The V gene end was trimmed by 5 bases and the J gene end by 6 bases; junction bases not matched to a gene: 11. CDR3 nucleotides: TGTGCCAGCAGCCCGGGGAGCGGGATAGGGGATACGCAGTATTTT. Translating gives CASSPGSGIGDTQYF. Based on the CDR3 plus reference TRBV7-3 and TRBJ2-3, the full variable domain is GAGVSQTPSNKVTEKGKYVELRCDPISGHTALYWYRQSLGQGPEFLIYFQGTGAADDSGLPNDRFFAVRPEGSVSTLKIQRTERGDSAVYLCASSPGSGIGDTQYFGPGTRLTVL.

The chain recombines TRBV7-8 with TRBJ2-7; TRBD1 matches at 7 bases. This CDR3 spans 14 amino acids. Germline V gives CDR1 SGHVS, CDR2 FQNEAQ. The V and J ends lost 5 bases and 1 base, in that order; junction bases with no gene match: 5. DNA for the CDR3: TGTGCCAGCAGCCCAACAGGGGCTTCCTACGAGCAGTACTTC. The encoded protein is CASSPTGASYEQYF.